The 4 T cell receptor beta chains in this list originate from one sample, sequenced in a study of T cells in Graves' hyperthyroidism and ophthalmopathy. TCR beta CDR3 regions were amplified from RNA transcripts. A first-round RT-PCR of the TCR CDR3 used the HTBI primer set. TCRdb passed the multiplex PCR reads through MiXCR, listing each CDR3 protein once. The profile shows about 360,000 distinct CDR3 sequences, 15% to 20% of them singletons. Input material: blood. These receptors were taken from a woman between 18 and 30 years old with Graves' hyperthyroidism.

This clonotype was seen more than once but under ten times. The rearrangement joins TRBV7-6 to TRBJ1-6; 7 nucleotides line up with TRBD1. The CDR3 sequence is 15 residues long. V lost 8 bases, J lost 3 bases, and 7 bases stayed unmatched. Germline CDR1 reads SGHVS; CDR2 reads FNYEAQ. The CDR3 region has the DNA TGTGCCAGCCGGGCAGGGACAGTCTATAATTCACCCCTCCACTTT. This sequence encodes CASRAGTVYNSPLHF. Combining the CDR3 with reference TRBV7-6 and TRBJ1-6 gives the whole variable domain GAGVSQSPRYKVTKRGQDVALRCDPISGHVSLYWYRQALGQGPEFLTYFNYEAQQDKSGLPNDRFSAERPEGSISTLTIQRTEQRDSAMYRCASRAGTVYNSPLHFGNGTRLTVT.

This clonotype was observed at least ten times. This chain links TRBV20-1 with TRBJ1-1, with TRBD1 as a possible D gene (6 bases). The CDR3 spans 13 residues. V was cut by 0 bases and J by 5 bases, with 10 bases left in between. From germline, CDR1 is DFQATT and CDR2 SNEGSKA (reference sequence). In DNA, the CDR3 is TGCAGTGCTAGAGAGGGGGCGCGGACTGAAGCTTTCTTT. Protein sequence: CSAREGARTEAFF.

This clonotype was seen ten or more times. The rearrangement links TRBV6-5 to TRBJ2-5; either TRBD1 or TRBD2 may supply D (6 bases each). Trimming shortened V by 4 bases and J by 4 bases, and 22 bases separated the two germline ends. The germline V gene encodes CDR1 MNHEY and CDR2 SVGAGI. There are 17 residues in the CDR3. The CDR3 bases are TGTGCCAGCAGTTGGCCTATTTCAGGGGAGGTTGGAGAGACCCAGTACTTC. Translated, it gives CASSWPISGEVGETQYF.

This clonotype appeared once. A much more abundant neighbour one base away suggests this may be a read error. The genes are TRBV4-1 and TRBJ1-1; D possibly corresponds to TRBD1 (6 bases). V shed 1 base and J shed 5 bases, with 17 bases lying between them. The germline gives CDR1 MGHRA, CDR2 YSYEKL. The length of the CDR3 is 16 residues. The CDR3 loop reads CASSQGAPGQRTEAFF. In DNA, the CDR3 is TGCGCCAGCAGCCAAGGAGCACCGGGACAAAGAACTGAAGCTTTCTTT.